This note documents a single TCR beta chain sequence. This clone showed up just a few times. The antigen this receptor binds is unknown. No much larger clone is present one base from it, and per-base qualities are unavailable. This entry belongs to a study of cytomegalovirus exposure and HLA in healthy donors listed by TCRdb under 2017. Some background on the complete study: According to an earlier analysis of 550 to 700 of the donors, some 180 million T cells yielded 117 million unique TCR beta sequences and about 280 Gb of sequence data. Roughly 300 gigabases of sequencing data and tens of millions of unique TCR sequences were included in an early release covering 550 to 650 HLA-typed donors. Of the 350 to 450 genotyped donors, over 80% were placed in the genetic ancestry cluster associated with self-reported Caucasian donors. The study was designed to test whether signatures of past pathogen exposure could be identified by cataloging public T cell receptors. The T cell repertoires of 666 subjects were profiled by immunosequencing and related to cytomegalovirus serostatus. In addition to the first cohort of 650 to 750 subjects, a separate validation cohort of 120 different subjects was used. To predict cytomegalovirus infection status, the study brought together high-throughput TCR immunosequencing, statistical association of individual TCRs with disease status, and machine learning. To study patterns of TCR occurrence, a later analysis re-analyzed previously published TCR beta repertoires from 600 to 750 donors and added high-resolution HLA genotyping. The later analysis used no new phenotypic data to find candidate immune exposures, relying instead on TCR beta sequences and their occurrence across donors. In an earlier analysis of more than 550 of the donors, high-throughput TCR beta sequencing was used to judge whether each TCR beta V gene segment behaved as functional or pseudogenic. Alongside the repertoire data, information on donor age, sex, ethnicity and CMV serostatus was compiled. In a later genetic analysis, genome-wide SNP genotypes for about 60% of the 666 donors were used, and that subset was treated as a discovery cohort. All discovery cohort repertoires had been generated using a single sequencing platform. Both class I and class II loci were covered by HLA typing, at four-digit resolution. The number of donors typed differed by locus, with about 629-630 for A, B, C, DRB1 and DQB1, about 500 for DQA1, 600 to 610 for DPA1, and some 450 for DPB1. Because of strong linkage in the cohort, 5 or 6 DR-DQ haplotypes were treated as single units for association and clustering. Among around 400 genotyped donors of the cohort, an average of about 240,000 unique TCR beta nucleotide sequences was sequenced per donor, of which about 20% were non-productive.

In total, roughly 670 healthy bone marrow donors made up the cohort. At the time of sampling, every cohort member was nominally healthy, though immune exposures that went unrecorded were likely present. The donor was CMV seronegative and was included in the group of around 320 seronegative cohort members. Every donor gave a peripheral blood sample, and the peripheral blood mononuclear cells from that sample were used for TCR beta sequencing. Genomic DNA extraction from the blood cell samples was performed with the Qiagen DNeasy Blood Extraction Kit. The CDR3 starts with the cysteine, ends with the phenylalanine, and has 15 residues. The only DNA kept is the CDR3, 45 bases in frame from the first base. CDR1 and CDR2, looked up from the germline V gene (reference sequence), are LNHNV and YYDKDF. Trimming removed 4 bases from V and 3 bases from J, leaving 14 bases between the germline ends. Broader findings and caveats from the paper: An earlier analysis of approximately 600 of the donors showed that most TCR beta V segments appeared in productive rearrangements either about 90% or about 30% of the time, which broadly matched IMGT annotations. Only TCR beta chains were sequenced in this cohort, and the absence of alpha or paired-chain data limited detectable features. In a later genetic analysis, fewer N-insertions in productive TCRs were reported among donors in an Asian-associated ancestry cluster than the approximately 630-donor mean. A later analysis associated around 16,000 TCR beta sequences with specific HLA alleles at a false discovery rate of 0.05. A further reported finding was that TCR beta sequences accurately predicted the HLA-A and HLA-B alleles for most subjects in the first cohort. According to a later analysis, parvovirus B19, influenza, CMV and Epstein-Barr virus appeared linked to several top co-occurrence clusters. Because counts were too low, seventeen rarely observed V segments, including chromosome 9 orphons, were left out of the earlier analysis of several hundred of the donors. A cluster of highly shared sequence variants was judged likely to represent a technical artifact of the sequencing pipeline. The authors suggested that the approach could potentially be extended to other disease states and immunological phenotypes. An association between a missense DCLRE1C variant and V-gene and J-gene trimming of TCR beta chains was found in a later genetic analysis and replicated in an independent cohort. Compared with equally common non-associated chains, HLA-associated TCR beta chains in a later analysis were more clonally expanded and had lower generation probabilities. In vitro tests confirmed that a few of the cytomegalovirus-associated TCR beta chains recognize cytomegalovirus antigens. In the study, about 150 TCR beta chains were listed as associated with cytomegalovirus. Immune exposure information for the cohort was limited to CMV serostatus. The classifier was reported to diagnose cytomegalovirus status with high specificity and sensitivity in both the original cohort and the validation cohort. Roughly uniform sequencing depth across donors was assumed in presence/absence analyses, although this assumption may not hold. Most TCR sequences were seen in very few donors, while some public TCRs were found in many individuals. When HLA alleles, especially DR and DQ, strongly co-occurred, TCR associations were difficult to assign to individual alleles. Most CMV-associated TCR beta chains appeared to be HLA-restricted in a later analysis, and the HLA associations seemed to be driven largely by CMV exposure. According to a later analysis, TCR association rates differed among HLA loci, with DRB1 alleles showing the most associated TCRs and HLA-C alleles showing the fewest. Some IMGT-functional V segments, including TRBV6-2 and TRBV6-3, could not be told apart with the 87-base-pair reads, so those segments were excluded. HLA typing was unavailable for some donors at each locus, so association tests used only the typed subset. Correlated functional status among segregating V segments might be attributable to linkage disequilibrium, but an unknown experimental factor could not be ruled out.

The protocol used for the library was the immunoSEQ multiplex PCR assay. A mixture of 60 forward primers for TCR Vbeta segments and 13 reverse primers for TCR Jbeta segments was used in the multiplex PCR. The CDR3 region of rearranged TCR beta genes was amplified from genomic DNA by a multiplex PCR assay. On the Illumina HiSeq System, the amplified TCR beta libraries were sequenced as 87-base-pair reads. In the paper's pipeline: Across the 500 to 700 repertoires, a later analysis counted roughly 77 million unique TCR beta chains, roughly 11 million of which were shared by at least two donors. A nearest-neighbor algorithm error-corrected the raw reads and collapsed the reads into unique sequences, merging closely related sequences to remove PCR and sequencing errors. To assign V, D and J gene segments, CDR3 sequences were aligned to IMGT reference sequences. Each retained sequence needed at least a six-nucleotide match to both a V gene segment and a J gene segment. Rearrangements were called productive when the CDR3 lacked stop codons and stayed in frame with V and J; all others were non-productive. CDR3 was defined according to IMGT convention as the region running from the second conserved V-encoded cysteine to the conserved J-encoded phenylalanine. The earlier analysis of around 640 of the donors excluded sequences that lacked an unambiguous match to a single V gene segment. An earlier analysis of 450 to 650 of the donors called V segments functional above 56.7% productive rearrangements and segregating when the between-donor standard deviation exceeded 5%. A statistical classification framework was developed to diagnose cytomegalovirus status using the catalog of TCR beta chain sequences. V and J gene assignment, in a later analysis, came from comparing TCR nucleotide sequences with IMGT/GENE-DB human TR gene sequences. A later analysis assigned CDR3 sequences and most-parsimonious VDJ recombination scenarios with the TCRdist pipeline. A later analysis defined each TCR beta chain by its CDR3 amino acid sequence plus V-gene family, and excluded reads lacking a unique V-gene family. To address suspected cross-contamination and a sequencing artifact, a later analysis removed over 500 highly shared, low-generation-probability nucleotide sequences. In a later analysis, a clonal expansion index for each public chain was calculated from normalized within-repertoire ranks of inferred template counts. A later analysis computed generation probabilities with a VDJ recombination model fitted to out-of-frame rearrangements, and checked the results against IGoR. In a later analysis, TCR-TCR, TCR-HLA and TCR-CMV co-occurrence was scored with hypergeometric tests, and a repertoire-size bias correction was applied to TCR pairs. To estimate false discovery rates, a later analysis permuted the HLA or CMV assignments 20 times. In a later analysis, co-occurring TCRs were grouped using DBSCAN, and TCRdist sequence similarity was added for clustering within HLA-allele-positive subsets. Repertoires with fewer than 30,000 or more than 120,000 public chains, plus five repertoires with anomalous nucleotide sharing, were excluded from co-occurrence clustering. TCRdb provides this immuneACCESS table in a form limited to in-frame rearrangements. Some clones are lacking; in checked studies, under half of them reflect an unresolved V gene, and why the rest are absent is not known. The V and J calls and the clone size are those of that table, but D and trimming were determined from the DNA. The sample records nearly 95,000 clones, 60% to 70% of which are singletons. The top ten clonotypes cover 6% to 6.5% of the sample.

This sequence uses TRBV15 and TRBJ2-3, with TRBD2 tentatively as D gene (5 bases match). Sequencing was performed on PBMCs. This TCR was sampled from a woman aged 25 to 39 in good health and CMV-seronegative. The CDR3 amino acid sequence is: CATSTRTVGTDTQYF. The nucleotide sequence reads TGTGCCACCAGCACTCGGACTGTTGGAACAGATACGCAGTATTTT. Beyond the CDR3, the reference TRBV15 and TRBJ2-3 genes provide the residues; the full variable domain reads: DAMVIQNPRYQVTQFGKPVTLSCSQTLNHNVMYWYQQKSSQAPKLLFHYYDKDFNNEADTPDNFQSRRPNTSFCFLDIRSPGLGDTAMYLCATSTRTVGTDTQYFGPGTRLTVL.